This TCR beta chain came from a study of T-cell reconstitution after alpha-beta-depleted transplantation in children. Unique molecular identifiers were used in preparing the TCRbeta library. TCRdb ran MiXCR on the PCR reads and lists one entry per CDR3 protein. The table includes some 500,000 distinct CDR3 sequences, about 31% detected once. The sequencing here drew on PBMCs from the stem cell graft donor, taken from the stem cell graft. This TCR came from a human donor who donated a stem cell graft to a child with aplastic anemia.

The CDR3 loop reads CASSQEVSRYNEQFF. In DNA form, the CDR3 reads TGCGCCAGCAGCCAAGAGGTTAGCAGGTACAATGAGCAGTTCTTC. The V call is TRBV4-3, the J call TRBJ2-1; D is unclear. CDR3 size: 15 residues. Trimming took 0 bases from V and 4 from J, leaving 10 bases between them. Germline values: CDR1 LGHNA, CDR2 YSLEER.